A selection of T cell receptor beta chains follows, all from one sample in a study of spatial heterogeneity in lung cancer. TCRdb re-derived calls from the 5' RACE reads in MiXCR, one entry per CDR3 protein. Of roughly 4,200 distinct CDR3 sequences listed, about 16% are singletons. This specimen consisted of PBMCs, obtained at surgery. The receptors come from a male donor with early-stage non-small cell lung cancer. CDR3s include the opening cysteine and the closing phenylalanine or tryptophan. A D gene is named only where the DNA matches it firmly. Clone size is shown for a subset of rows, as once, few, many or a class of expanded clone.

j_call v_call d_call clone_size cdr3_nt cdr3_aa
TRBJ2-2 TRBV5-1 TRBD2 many TGCGCCAGCAGCTTGTTTCAAGCGGGAGGCACCGGGGAGCTGTTTTTT CASSLFQAGGTGELFF
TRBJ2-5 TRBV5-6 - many TGTGCCAGCAGCTTGATGACGGCTGAAGAGACCCAGTACTTC CASSLMTAEETQYF
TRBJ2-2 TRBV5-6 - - TGTGCCAGCAGCTTGTTGTCGGGGGCGCGCACCGGGGAGCTGTTTTTT CASSLLSGARTGELFF
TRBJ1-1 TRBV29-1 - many TGCAGCGTTCAAGGCCAATGGGCTGAAGCTTTCTTT CSVQGQWAEAFF
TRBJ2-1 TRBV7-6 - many TGTGCCAGCAGCTCGAGGGTAAATGAGCAGTTCTTC CASSSRVNEQFF
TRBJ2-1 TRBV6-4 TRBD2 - TGTGCCAGCAGTCCGCTCCCGAGACTAGCGGGGGGGCCGCTTGAGCAGTTCTTC CASSPLPRLAGGPLEQFF
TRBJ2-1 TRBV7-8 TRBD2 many TGTGCCAGCAGCTTAACCCAGAGACTAGCGGGAGTGGAGAATGAGCAGTTCTTC CASSLTQRLAGVENEQFF
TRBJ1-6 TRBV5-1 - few TGCGCCAGCAGCTTGTTTGGGGCTCAGGATTCACCCCTCCACTTT CASSLFGAQDSPLHF
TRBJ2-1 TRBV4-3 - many TGCGCCAGCAGCCAAGCCCCCTATCGGGATGAGCAGTTCTTC CASSQAPYRDEQFF
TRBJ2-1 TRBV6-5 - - TGTGCCAGCAGTTACGACGAAAGCTCCTACAATGAGCAGTTCTTC CASSYDESSYNEQFF
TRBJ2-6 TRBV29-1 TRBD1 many TGCAGCGTTGAACTCGGGACAGCAGATTCAACCACACTCTCTGGGGCCAACGTCCTGACTTTC CSVELGTADSTTLSGANVLTF
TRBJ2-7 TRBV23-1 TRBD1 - TGCGCCAGCAGTCGGCGGGACAGGGTTCGCGAGCAGTACTTC CASSRRDRVREQYF
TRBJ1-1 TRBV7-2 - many TGTGCCAGCAGCTTAGCGAGGAACACTGAAGCTTTCTTT CASSLARNTEAFF
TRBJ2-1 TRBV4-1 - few TGCGCCAGCAGCCAAGATCCCGGGACTTTGTACAATGAGCAGTTCTTC CASSQDPGTLYNEQFF
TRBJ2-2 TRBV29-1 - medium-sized TGCAGCGTTGAAGATCAGGCTTCCGGGGAGCTGTTTTTT CSVEDQASGELFF
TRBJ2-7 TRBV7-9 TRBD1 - TGTGCCAGCAGCCCGACCGCAGGGGGTAACGAGCAGTACTTC CASSPTAGGNEQYF
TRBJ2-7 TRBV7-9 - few TGTGCCAGCAGCTTTTCCTTCAGGGGCGAGCAAGGTTACGAGCAGTACTTC CASSFSFRGEQGYEQYF
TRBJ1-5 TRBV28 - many TGTGCCAGCAGTCCCGGGGGCGAGGTTCAGCCCCAGCATTTT CASSPGGEVQPQHF
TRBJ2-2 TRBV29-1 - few TGCAGCGTTGGGTCAGGGAGCACCGGGGAGCTGTTTTTT CSVGSGSTGELFF
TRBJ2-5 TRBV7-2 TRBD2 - TGTGCCAGCAGTAGCGGGGAAGAGACCCAGTACTTC CASSSGEETQYF
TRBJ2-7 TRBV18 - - TGTGCCAGCTCACCAAACGGAGACGAGCAGTACTTC CASSPNGDEQYF
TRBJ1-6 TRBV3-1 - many TGTGCCAGCAGCCAAGATCGCGGGGGGTATAATTCACCCCTCCACTTT CASSQDRGGYNSPLHF
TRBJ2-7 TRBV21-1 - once TGTGCCAGCAGCAGGACGGGGTCCTACGAGCAGTACTTC CASSRTGSYEQYF
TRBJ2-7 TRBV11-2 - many TGTGCCAGCAGCTTAGAGCAGGGTTCATTCTACGAGCAGTACTTC CASSLEQGSFYEQYF
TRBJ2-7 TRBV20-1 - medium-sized TGCAGTGCTAGAGACCCGCGGTCCTACGAGCAGTACTTC CSARDPRSYEQYF
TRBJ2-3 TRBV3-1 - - TGTGCCAGCAGCCAAGAGGTACAGGATACGCAGTATTTT CASSQEVQDTQYF
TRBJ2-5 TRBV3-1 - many TGTGCCAGCAGCCAAAATCCGGGGGAGACCCAGTACTTC CASSQNPGETQYF
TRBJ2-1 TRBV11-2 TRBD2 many TGTGCCAGCAGCCGTAGCGGGAGCAGAGAAAATGAGCAGTTCTTC CASSRSGSRENEQFF
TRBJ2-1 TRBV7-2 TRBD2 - TGTGCCAGCAGCTTAGTCTCGGGGGGAGGTCCCAATGAGCAGTTCTTC CASSLVSGGGPNEQFF
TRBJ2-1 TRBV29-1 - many TGCAGCGTTGCAAGGGGGGGTGTTCGGAATGAGCAGTTCTTC CSVARGGVRNEQFF
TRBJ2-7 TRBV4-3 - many TGCGCCAGCAGCCACTCCCTCGATGGGGCCAGCGAGCAGTACTTC CASSHSLDGASEQYF
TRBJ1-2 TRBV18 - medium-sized TGTGCCAGCTCACCAGTTGCTTCTAGTGAGGGCTACACCTTC CASSPVASSEGYTF
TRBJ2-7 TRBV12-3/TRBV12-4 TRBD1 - TGTGCCAGCAGTTTCGGGACAGATTACGAGCAGTACTTC CASSFGTDYEQYF
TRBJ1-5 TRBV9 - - TGTGCCAGCAGCGACCGGCCGGGACAGCCCCAGCATTTT CASSDRPGQPQHF
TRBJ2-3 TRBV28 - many TGTGCCAGCAGTTTGGAGGGGAGGACAGATACGCAGTATTTT CASSLEGRTDTQYF
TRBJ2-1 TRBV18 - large TGTGCCAGCTCACCGCAGGGGAGGGATGAGCAGTTCTTC CASSPQGRDEQFF
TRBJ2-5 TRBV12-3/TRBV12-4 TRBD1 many TGTGCCAGCAGGGGGACAGTCCAAGAGACCCAGTACTTC CASRGTVQETQYF
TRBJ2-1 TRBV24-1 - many TGTGCCACCAGGACAACGGGAGTTTCCAATGAGCAGTTCTTC CATRTTGVSNEQFF
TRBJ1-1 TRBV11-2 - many TGTGCCAGCAGCCTAGGGGAAAATGAAGCTTTCTTT CASSLGENEAFF
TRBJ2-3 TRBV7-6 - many TGTGCCAGCAGCTTAGCGAGGGGCACAGATACGCAGTATTTT CASSLARGTDTQYF
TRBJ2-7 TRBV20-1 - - TGCAGTGCTATCGGGGCGGGACAGAACGAGCAGTACTTC CSAIGAGQNEQYF
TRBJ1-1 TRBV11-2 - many TGTGCCAGCAGCTTTAATACCCGCAGGGGAACTGAAGCTTTCTTT CASSFNTRRGTEAFF
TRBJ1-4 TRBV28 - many TGTGCCAGCAGTTCCCGGCTGGGCACTAATGAAAAACTGTTTTTT CASSSRLGTNEKLFF
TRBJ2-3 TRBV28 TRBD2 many TGTGCCAGCAGTTCGGGGACTAGCGGGATTGCGCAGTATTTT CASSSGTSGIAQYF
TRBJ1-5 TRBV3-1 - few TGTGCCAGCAGCCGTCGGAGCAGCAATCAGCCCCAGCATTTT CASSRRSSNQPQHF
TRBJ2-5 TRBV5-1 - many TGCGCCAGCATCCCCCGCGAGACCCAGTACTTC CASIPRETQYF
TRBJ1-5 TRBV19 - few TGTGCCAGTAGTATCGGATACCGGGGCAATCAGCCCCAGCATTTT CASSIGYRGNQPQHF
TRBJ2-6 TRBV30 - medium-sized TGTGCCTGGGGGACCTCTGGGGCCAACGTCCTGACTTTC CAWGTSGANVLTF
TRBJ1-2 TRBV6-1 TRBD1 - TGTGCCAGCAGTGACGGGACAGTGTATGGCTACACCTTC CASSDGTVYGYTF
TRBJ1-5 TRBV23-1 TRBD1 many TGCGCCAGCAGTCTGCCCGACCGGGACAGGAATCTTAGCAATCAGCCCCAGCATTTT CASSLPDRDRNLSNQPQHF
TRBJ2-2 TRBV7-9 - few TGTGCCAGCAACCCCGGTTGGTACCCACCACAAACCGGGGAGCTGTTTTTT CASNPGWYPPQTGELFF
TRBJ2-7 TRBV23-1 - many TGCGCCAGCAGTCAATTGCCACAGGGTGCCTACGAGCAGTACTTC CASSQLPQGAYEQYF
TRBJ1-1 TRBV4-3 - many TGCGCCAGCAGCCCCTTAGACAAACGTTGGACTGAAGCTTTCTTT CASSPLDKRWTEAFF
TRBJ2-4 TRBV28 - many TGTGCCAGCAGGGACCCCGGGGTGGCCAAAAACATTCAGTACTTC CASRDPGVAKNIQYF
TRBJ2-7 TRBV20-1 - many TGCAGTGCTGGAGAAAATTTCGACGAGCAGTACTTC CSAGENFDEQYF
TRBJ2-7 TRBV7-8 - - TGTGCCAGCAGCGGGCGGGACTCCCTTTACGAGCAGTACTTC CASSGRDSLYEQYF
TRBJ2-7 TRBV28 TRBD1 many TGTGCCAGCAGTTTAATGGGCTTGGGACAGGGGCTACGCGAGCAGTACTTC CASSLMGLGQGLREQYF